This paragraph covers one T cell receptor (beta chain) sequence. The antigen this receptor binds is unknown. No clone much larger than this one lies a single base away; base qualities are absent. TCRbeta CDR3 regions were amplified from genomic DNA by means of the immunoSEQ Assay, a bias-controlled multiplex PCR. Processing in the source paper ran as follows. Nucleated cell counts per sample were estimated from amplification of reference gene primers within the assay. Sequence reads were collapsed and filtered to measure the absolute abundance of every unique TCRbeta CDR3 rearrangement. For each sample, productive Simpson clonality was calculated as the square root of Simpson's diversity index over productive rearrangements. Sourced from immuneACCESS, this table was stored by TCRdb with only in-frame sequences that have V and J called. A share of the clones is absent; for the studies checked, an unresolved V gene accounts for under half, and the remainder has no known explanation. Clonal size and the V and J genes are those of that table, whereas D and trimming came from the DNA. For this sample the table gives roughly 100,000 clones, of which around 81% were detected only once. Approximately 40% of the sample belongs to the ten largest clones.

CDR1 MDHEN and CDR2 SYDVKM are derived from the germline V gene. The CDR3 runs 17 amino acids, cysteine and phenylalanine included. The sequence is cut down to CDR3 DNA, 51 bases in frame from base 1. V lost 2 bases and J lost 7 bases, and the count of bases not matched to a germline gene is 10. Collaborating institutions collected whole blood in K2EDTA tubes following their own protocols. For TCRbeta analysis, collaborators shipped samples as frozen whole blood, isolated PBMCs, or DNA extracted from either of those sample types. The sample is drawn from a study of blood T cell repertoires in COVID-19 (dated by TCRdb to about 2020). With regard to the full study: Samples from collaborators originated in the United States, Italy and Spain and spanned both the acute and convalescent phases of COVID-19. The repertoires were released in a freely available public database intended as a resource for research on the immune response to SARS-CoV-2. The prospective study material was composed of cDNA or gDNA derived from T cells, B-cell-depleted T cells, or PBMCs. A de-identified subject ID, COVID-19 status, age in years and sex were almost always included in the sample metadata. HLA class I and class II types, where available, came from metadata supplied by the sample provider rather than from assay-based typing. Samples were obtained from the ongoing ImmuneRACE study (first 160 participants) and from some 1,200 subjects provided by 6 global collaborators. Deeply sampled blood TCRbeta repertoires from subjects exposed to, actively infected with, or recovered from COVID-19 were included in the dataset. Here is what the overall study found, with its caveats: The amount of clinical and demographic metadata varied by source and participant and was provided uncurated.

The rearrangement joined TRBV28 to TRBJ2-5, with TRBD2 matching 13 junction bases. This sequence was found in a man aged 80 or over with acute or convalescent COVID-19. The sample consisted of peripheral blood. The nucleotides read TGTGCCAGCAGTTTAGGGGGACTAGCGGGACGCCTAGGGACCCAGTACTTC. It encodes CASSLGGLAGRLGTQYF.